This is a list of T cell receptor beta chains from one sample in a study of blood T cell repertoires in COVID-19. TCRdb's table, derived via immunoSEQ multiplex PCR, lists solely in-frame clones and lacks some. The top ten hold around 32% of the sample, which has under 20,000 clones, about 85% seen once. Specimen: peripheral blood. The origin of the receptors is a human donor with active COVID-19. The donor label of this sample is uncertain. The CDR3 runs from the conserved cysteine through the conserved F or W. Each record gives: clone size, V gene, D gene, J gene, CDR3 DNA, CDR3 protein. A D gene is named only where the DNA matches it firmly. Expanded clones are given a class, and other clones once, few, many or no size at all.

>-|TRBV7-8|TRBD1|TRBJ2-6
TGTGCCAGCAGCAGGATCTTATCCGGGACAGGGGGTTTC
CASSRILSGTGGF
>-|TRBV19|TRBD2|TRBJ2-1
TGTGCCAGTAGTATAAACGCGGGAGAAAAAGCCGAGCAGTTCTTC
CASSINAGEKAEQFF
>-|TRBV2|-|TRBJ2-7
TGTGCCAGCAGTCTTGGACTTTACGAGCAGTACTTC
CASSLGLYEQYF
>-|TRBV11-2|TRBD2|TRBJ2-2
TGTGCCAGCAGCTTAGTAGTCGGGAGGGCTGGGGAGCTGTTTTTT
CASSLVVGRAGELFF
>-|TRBV7-6|-|TRBJ1-2
TGTGCCAGCAGCTTAGAGGCGGGCAGGATTTACTATGGCTACACCTTC
CASSLEAGRIYYGYTF
>-|TRBV4-2|TRBD1|TRBJ1-2
TGTGCCAGCAGCCTCGGACAGGGTGGTAACTATGGCTACACCTTC
CASSLGQGGNYGYTF
>-|TRBV4-3|-|TRBJ2-5
TGCGCCAGCAGCCAGGATGACAGGAGTACGACCCAGTACTTC
CASSQDDRSTTQYF
>few|TRBV18|TRBD1|TRBJ1-2
TGTGCCAGCTCCCTAGGGGGCGCGGGCTATGGCTACACCTTC
CASSLGGAGYGYTF
>once|TRBV5-1|-|TRBJ2-1
TGCGCCAGCAGCTTGGTTCGGGGATTATTATACAATGAGCAGTTCTTC
CASSLVRGLLYNEQFF
>-|TRBV7-2|-|TRBJ2-2
TGTGCCAGCAGCGCCCAGGGAATACCGAACACCGGGGAGCTGTTTTTT
CASSAQGIPNTGELFF
>-|TRBV7-8|TRBD1|TRBJ2-1
TGTGCCAGCAGCCGAGGACAGGAATACAATGAGCAGTTCTTC
CASSRGQEYNEQFF
>-|TRBV12-3/TRBV12-4|-|TRBJ1-1
TGTGCCAGCAGCGCCGGACAGAACACTGAAGCTTTCTTT
CASSAGQNTEAFF
>-|TRBV4-1|TRBD1|TRBJ1-5
TGCGCCAGCAGCCAGGATGGACAGGCAGATCAGCCCCAGCATTTT
CASSQDGQADQPQHF
>-|TRBV29-1|TRBD2|TRBJ2-3
TGCAGCGTTGAAGAAGGGACTACACCGCAGTATTTT
CSVEEGTTPQYF
>once|TRBV5-1|TRBD2|TRBJ2-7
TGCGCCAGCAGCTTGTACAGCGGGGATAACTACGAGCAGTACTTC
CASSLYSGDNYEQYF
>-|TRBV6-6|TRBD2|TRBJ2-3
TGTGCCAGCATTGGGACTAGCGGGAGGATAGATACGCAGTATTTT
CASIGTSGRIDTQYF
>few|TRBV2|-|TRBJ1-5
TGTGCCAGCAATTTAGGGTCACGGGGCCAGGGGAAGCCCCAGCATTTT
CASNLGSRGQGKPQHF
>-|TRBV7-8|-|TRBJ1-2
TGTGCCAGCAGCAATCAACCCCGGACGGGATACACCTTC
CASSNQPRTGYTF
>-|TRBV14|TRBD2|TRBJ2-1
TGTGCCAGCAGCCAAGATAGGAGGACTAGTAACGATGAGCAGTTCTTC
CASSQDRRTSNDEQFF
>-|TRBV3-1/TRBV3-2|TRBD2|TRBJ2-1
TGTGCCAGCAGCCAAATTCGAGCGGGAGGGCCTGTCTTC
CASSQIRAGGPVF
>-|TRBV28|-|TRBJ2-5
TGTGCCAGCAGTGGACTGCTCGGACACCAAGAGACCCAGTACTTC
CASSGLLGHQETQYF
>large|TRBV4-3|TRBD2|TRBJ2-3
TGCGCCAGCAGCCAAGAGTGGGCTAGCGGGAGTTTCACAGATACGCAGTATTTT
CASSQEWASGSFTDTQYF
>few|TRBV28|-|TRBJ1-1
TGTGCCAGCAGTAAGATCCTTGGAGGTACTGAAGCTTTCTTT
CASSKILGGTEAFF
>-|TRBV19|-|TRBJ1-2
TGTGCCAGTAGTTCCCGGTACAGGCTAGCTAACTATGGCTACACCTTC
CASSSRYRLANYGYTF
>-|TRBV5-8|-|TRBJ1-3
TGTGCCAGCAGCTTGGCGGGGGGGTCCGGAAACACCATATATTTT
CASSLAGGSGNTIYF
>few|TRBV11-3|-|TRBJ2-7
TGTGCCAGCAGCTTCAACCCCTCGGGCGAGCAGTACTTC
CASSFNPSGEQYF
>-|TRBV19|-|TRBJ2-3
TGTGCCAGTAGGCCGACTAGTGCATCCACAGATACGCAGTATTTT
CASRPTSASTDTQYF
>-|TRBV11-1|-|TRBJ1-1
TGTGCCAGCAGCTTAGGGGCAGATTTCATGAACACTGAAGCTTTCTTT
CASSLGADFMNTEAFF
>-|TRBV7-8|TRBD1|TRBJ2-7
TGTGCCAGCAGCCTTCCCTCCCGGGACAGGTCTTACGAGCAGTACTTC
CASSLPSRDRSYEQYF
>-|TRBV24-1|TRBD1|TRBJ2-2
TGTGCCACCAGTGACCCATCGACAGGGATGGCCGGGGAGCTGTTTTTT
CATSDPSTGMAGELFF